This T cell receptor beta chain was captured by sequencing in a study of cytomegalovirus exposure and HLA in healthy donors. Broader study findings: In vitro data verified a few CMV-associated chains as specific for CMV antigens. The TCR clusters that emerged in the first cohort tended, a later analysis found, to co-occur in the approximately 110 validation repertoires. Reports showed the classifier diagnosing cytomegalovirus status with high specificity and sensitivity.

This clone is medium-sized in the sample. Its target is unknown. This CDR3 region has 17 residues. Germline V gives CDR1 ENHRY, CDR2 SYGVKD. The V end lost 4 bases, the J end lost 9 bases, and 22 bases lay between the germline ends. TCRdb's copy holds only in-frame clones and misses some; the assay was immunoSEQ multiplex PCR. This table has 110,000 or so clones, about nine tenths appearing once. The donors formed part of the 120-subject validation cohort, distinct from the roughly 630-subject first cohort. Sequencing was carried out using PBMCs. The chain employs TRBV10-3 and TRBJ1-6; tentatively, D is TRBD1 (5 bases). This TCR came from a man aged 18 to 30 in good health and CMV-seropositive. CDR3 sequence: CAISGPSGPAGSSPLHF. The DNA for the CDR3 is TGTGCCATCAGTGGACCCTCAGGGCCAGCCGGCAGTTCACCCCTCCACTTT.